These T cell receptor beta chains were read from a single sample in a study of long-term antiretroviral therapy in people with HIV. TCRdb's table, derived via immunoSEQ multiplex PCR, lists solely in-frame clones and lacks some. The table shows 30,000 to 40,000 clones, with about four fifths occurring only once. Specimen: unsorted PBMCs, collected 0.6 years after starting antiretroviral therapy. These receptors were obtained from a man younger than 35 with HIV. Both conserved end residues are part of each CDR3. Each record gives: clone size, J gene, D gene, V gene, CDR3 protein, CDR3 DNA. D genes are given only for firm matches. Only part of the rows carry a size: once, few, many, or a class if the clone is expanded.

clone_size: .; j_call: TRBJ1-3; d_call: .; v_call: TRBV7-9; cdr3_aa: CASSLDSSGNTIYF; cdr3_nt: TGTGCCAGCAGCTTAGACAGCTCTGGAAACACCATATATTTT
clone_size: .; j_call: TRBJ2-2; d_call: TRBD1; v_call: TRBV29-1; cdr3_aa: CSVEDAMGQGITGELFF; cdr3_nt: TGCAGCGTTGAAGATGCTATGGGACAGGGGATCACCGGGGAGCTGTTTTTT
clone_size: .; j_call: TRBJ2-1; d_call: .; v_call: TRBV6-1; cdr3_aa: CASRDSGSREQFF; cdr3_nt: TGTGCCAGCAGGGACTCCGGGTCGAGAGAGCAGTTCTTC
clone_size: .; j_call: TRBJ2-7; d_call: .; v_call: TRBV5-6; cdr3_aa: CASSFKRDEYEQYF; cdr3_nt: TGTGCCAGCAGCTTCAAGAGGGACGAATACGAGCAGTACTTC
clone_size: .; j_call: TRBJ2-5; d_call: .; v_call: TRBV18; cdr3_aa: CASSPGLSTYQETQYF; cdr3_nt: TGTGCCAGCTCCCCCGGATTGAGCACGTACCAAGAGACCCAGTACTTC
clone_size: .; j_call: TRBJ2-7; d_call: .; v_call: TRBV28; cdr3_aa: CASSLRYRLREQYF; cdr3_nt: TGTGCCAGCAGTTTAAGGTACAGACTACGAGAGCAGTACTTC
clone_size: .; j_call: TRBJ1-1; d_call: .; v_call: TRBV11-3; cdr3_aa: CASSPGHLNTEAFF; cdr3_nt: TGTGCCAGCAGCCCGGGACATCTGAACACTGAAGCTTTCTTT
clone_size: .; j_call: TRBJ1-2; d_call: .; v_call: TRBV13; cdr3_aa: CASSRQNYGYTF; cdr3_nt: TGTGCCAGCTCAAGACAGAACTATGGCTACACCTTC
clone_size: once; j_call: TRBJ2-1; d_call: .; v_call: TRBV4-2; cdr3_aa: CASSQDHLWSNEQFF; cdr3_nt: TGTGCCAGCAGCCAAGACCACCTTTGGAGCAATGAGCAGTTCTTC
clone_size: .; j_call: TRBJ1-2; d_call: TRBD1; v_call: TRBV23-1; cdr3_aa: CASSLVAGTGGDGYTF; cdr3_nt: TGCGCCAGCAGCCTAGTGGCCGGGACAGGAGGGGACGGCTACACCTTC
clone_size: .; j_call: TRBJ1-1; d_call: .; v_call: TRBV6-1; cdr3_aa: CASSTQQGRGTEAFF; cdr3_nt: TGTGCCAGCAGTACTCAACAGGGCAGGGGAACTGAAGCTTTCTTT
clone_size: .; j_call: TRBJ1-4; d_call: .; v_call: TRBV6-5; cdr3_aa: CASKRDATNEKLFF; cdr3_nt: TGTGCCAGCAAACGGGACGCAACTAATGAAAAACTGTTTTTT
clone_size: .; j_call: TRBJ1-1; d_call: TRBD1; v_call: TRBV7-8; cdr3_aa: CASSTQGQGFAFF; cdr3_nt: TGTGCCAGCAGCACACAGGGACAGGGTTTTGCTTTCTTT
clone_size: .; j_call: TRBJ1-3; d_call: .; v_call: TRBV4-3; cdr3_aa: CASSQVLTGNTIYF; cdr3_nt: TGCGCCAGCAGCCAAGTACTAACCGGAAACACCATATATTTT
clone_size: .; j_call: TRBJ1-1; d_call: TRBD1; v_call: TRBV7-2; cdr3_aa: CASSFDRETEAFF; cdr3_nt: TGTGCCAGCAGCTTCGACAGGGAAACTGAAGCTTTCTTT
clone_size: .; j_call: TRBJ1-4; d_call: .; v_call: TRBV7-2; cdr3_aa: CASSFRKEGSRLFF; cdr3_nt: TGTGCCAGCAGCTTTCGAAAAGAGGGTAGTCGACTGTTTTTT
clone_size: .; j_call: TRBJ2-7; d_call: .; v_call: TRBV27; cdr3_aa: CASSSNRASSYEQYF; cdr3_nt: TGTGCCAGCAGTTCGAACAGGGCCTCCTCCTACGAGCAGTACTTC
clone_size: .; j_call: TRBJ2-1; d_call: TRBD2; v_call: TRBV7-3; cdr3_aa: CASSLEAGGPSSYNEQFF; cdr3_nt: TGTGCCAGCAGCTTAGAAGCGGGAGGGCCGAGCTCCTACAATGAGCAGTTCTTC
clone_size: .; j_call: TRBJ2-7; d_call: TRBD2; v_call: TRBV7-6; cdr3_aa: CASSPWTSGSGEQYF; cdr3_nt: TGTGCCAGCAGCCCGTGGACTAGCGGGAGTGGCGAGCAGTACTTC
clone_size: .; j_call: TRBJ2-1; d_call: .; v_call: TRBV7-2; cdr3_aa: CASSLDLYNEQFF; cdr3_nt: TGTGCCAGCAGCTTAGACCTATACAATGAGCAGTTCTTC
clone_size: once; j_call: TRBJ2-5; d_call: TRBD1; v_call: TRBV2; cdr3_aa: CASRDRGGETQYF; cdr3_nt: TGTGCCAGCAGGGACAGGGGTGGGGAGACCCAGTACTTC
clone_size: .; j_call: TRBJ1-1; d_call: .; v_call: TRBV28; cdr3_aa: CAIAKGETEAFF; cdr3_nt: TGTGCCATTGCCAAAGGGGAGACTGAAGCTTTCTTT
clone_size: .; j_call: TRBJ2-3; d_call: .; v_call: TRBV11-2; cdr3_aa: CASSLGLPDTQYF; cdr3_nt: TGTGCCAGCAGCCTGGGACTTCCAGATACGCAGTATTTT
clone_size: .; j_call: TRBJ2-1; d_call: TRBD2; v_call: TRBV19; cdr3_aa: CASSIFLAGVQEQFF; cdr3_nt: TGTGCCAGTAGTATATTCCTAGCGGGAGTCCAGGAGCAGTTCTTC
clone_size: .; j_call: TRBJ2-1; d_call: .; v_call: TRBV27; cdr3_aa: CASSLDFLRDYNEQFF; cdr3_nt: TGTGCCAGCAGTTTGGACTTCCTAAGGGACTACAATGAGCAGTTCTTC
clone_size: .; j_call: TRBJ1-1; d_call: .; v_call: TRBV4-3; cdr3_aa: CASSQRGQGNTEAFF; cdr3_nt: TGCGCCAGCAGCCAACGAGGGCAGGGGAACACTGAAGCTTTCTTT
clone_size: .; j_call: TRBJ1-2; d_call: .; v_call: TRBV6-1; cdr3_aa: CASSPDGRSYTF; cdr3_nt: TGTGCCAGCAGTCCGGACGGCCGGAGCTACACCTTC
clone_size: .; j_call: TRBJ2-1; d_call: .; v_call: TRBV4-3; cdr3_aa: CASSQDGNRLNEQFF; cdr3_nt: TGCGCCAGCAGCCAAGATGGAAACCGCCTCAATGAGCAGTTCTTC
clone_size: .; j_call: TRBJ2-3; d_call: TRBD2; v_call: TRBV19; cdr3_aa: CASSNWLGSGRNVDTQYF; cdr3_nt: TGTGCCAGTAGCAACTGGCTGGGTAGCGGGAGGAATGTAGATACGCAGTATTTT
clone_size: .; j_call: TRBJ1-1; d_call: TRBD1; v_call: TRBV7-2; cdr3_aa: CASSIGQGTAEAFF; cdr3_nt: TGTGCCAGCAGCATTGGACAGGGTACCGCTGAAGCTTTCTTT
clone_size: once; j_call: TRBJ2-3; d_call: TRBD2; v_call: TRBV7-9; cdr3_aa: CASSSRPSGYTDTQYF; cdr3_nt: TGTGCCAGCAGCTCTCGCCCTAGCGGATACACAGATACGCAGTATTTT
clone_size: .; j_call: TRBJ1-5; d_call: .; v_call: TRBV30; cdr3_aa: CAWTGEGLSNQPQHF; cdr3_nt: TGTGCCTGGACCGGTGAGGGGCTTAGCAATCAGCCCCAGCATTTT
clone_size: .; j_call: TRBJ1-2; d_call: .; v_call: TRBV7-9; cdr3_aa: CASSLPGHPNYGYTF; cdr3_nt: TGTGCCAGCAGCTTACCCGGACATCCTAACTATGGCTACACCTTC